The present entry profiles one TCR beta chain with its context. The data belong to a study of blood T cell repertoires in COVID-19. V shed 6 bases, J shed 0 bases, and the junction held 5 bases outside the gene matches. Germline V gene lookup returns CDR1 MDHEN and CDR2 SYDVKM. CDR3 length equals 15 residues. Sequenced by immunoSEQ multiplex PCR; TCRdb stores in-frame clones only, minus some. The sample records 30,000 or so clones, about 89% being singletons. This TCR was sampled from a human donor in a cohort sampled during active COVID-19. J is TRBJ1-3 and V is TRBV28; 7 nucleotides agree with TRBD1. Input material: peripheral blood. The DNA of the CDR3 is TGTGCCAGCAGAATTACAGGGGCCTCTGGAAACACCATATATTTT. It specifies CASRITGASGNTIYF.